The 21 T cell receptor beta chains below all came from one sample that was sequenced in a study of brain T cells in children with intractable seizures. Profiled with immunoSEQ multiplex PCR; TCRdb holds only in-frame clones, not every one. The sample lists about 340,000 clones; about 94% were seen once. Stated time point: blood from clinic visit 5 months post-surgery; TSC patient then seizure free. Sequenced material: peripheral blood, taken roughly 5 months after surgery. The receptors were sampled from a boy under three years old with tuberous sclerosis and intractable seizures.

The chain has TRBV3-1 (or the pseudogene TRBV3-2) and TRBJ1-1, with TRBD1 matching 7 bases. CDR1 is LGHDT and CDR2 is YNNKEL in the germline V gene (reference sequence). The CDR3 has 15 amino acids. V trimming: 3 bases; J trimming: 6 bases; junction bases outside the gene matches: 10. The chain's CDR3 is CASSHINSGGSEAFF. The CDR3 DNA is TGTGCCAGCAGCCACATCAATTCAGGGGGATCTGAAGCTTTCTTT.

V usage is TRBV27 and J usage is TRBJ2-7; maybe TRBD2 (5 bases). CDR1 and CDR2 (germline): MNHEY, SMNVEV (reference sequence). CDR3 size: 13 residues. V was cut by 5 bases and J by 1 base, with 9 bases left in between. CDR3 loop: CASSNGLSYEQYF. The CDR3 bases are TGTGCCAGCAGTAACGGACTGTCCTACGAGCAGTACTTC.

The chain has TRBV5-1 and TRBJ2-7; D not certain. Germline lookup yields CDR1 SGHRS and CDR2 YFSETQ. This CDR3 has 12 residues. The V end was cut by 1 base, the J end by 2 bases, with 4 bases between. The CDR3 DNA reads as TGCGCCAGCAGCTTGAAAGCCTACGAGCAGTACTTC. Translating gives CASSLKAYEQYF. The full variable domain, in which reference TRBV5-1 and TRBJ2-7 provide the parts outside the CDR3, is KAGVTQTPRYLIKTRGQQVTLSCSPISGHRSVSWYQQTPGQGLQFLFEYFSETQRNKGNFPGRFSGRQFSNSRSEMNVSTLELGDSALYLCASSLKAYEQYFGPGTRLTVT.

V usage is TRBV27 and J usage is TRBJ1-1; 12 positions agree with TRBD1. The CDR3 loop spans 18 amino acids. Trimming cost V 5 bases and J 4 bases; bases outside gene matches: 14. Germline V gene data show CDR1 as MNHEY and CDR2 as SMNVEV (reference sequence). CDR3 coding DNA: TGTGCCAGCAGTCCAATCCGGGACAGGGGGCTTATGAGCACTGAAGCTTTCTTT. Its translation: CASSPIRDRGLMSTEAFF.

The gene calls are TRBV11-2 and TRBJ2-1, with D hard to call. Germline values: CDR1 SGHAT, CDR2 FQNNGV. CDR3 length: 15 residues. V was pared by 0 bases and J by 8 bases, with 14 bases between. The CDR3: CASSLDHLVQDEQFF. The CDR3, as DNA: TGTGCCAGCAGCTTAGATCACCTGGTTCAGGATGAGCAGTTCTTC.

This chain uses TRBV3-1 (or the pseudogene TRBV3-2) with TRBJ2-1; 13 nucleotides line up with TRBD2. The germline gives CDR1 LGHDT, CDR2 YNNKEL (reference sequence). V lost 6 bases and J lost 1; bases outside the gene matches: 3. The CDR3 runs to 16 residues. CDR3 sequence reads: CASSPGLAGSYNEQFF. CDR3 bases: TGTGCCAGCAGTCCGGGACTAGCGGGGTCCTACAATGAGCAGTTCTTC.

This rearrangement joins TRBV6-5 to TRBJ2-3; either TRBD1 or TRBD2 may supply D (5 bases each). The CDR3 covers 15 residues. Germline V gene lookup returns CDR1 MNHEY and CDR2 SVGAGI. Trimming stripped 6 bases from V and 7 bases from J, with 20 bases between. The CDR3 here is CASSRGARGSNTQYF. The CDR3 coding sequence is TGTGCCAGCAGCCGGGGAGCACGGGGCTCGAATACGCAGTATTTT.

V gene TRBV24-1 combines with J gene TRBJ2-2; 8 nucleotides agree with TRBD2. CDR1 is KGHDR, CDR2 SFDVKD, per germline. V shed 0 bases, J shed 6 bases, and the junction held 5 bases outside the gene matches. The CDR3 has 16 residues. CDR3 loop: CATSDLPGLAAGELFF. CDR3 DNA: TGTGCCACCAGTGATTTGCCAGGACTAGCCGCCGGGGAGCTGTTTTTT.

The J gene is TRBJ2-7, the V gene TRBV13; no firm D call. CDR1 PRHDT and CDR2 FYEKMQ come from the germline V gene (reference sequence). The CDR3 is 13 amino acids. V dropped 0 bases and J dropped 2 bases, with 5 bases sitting between them. In DNA form, the CDR3 reads TGTGCCAGCAGCTTAGGCCAAACCTACGAGCAGTACTTC. It is translated as CASSLGQTYEQYF.

The V and J genes are TRBV30 and TRBJ2-2, with TRBD2 matching over 10 bases. This CDR3 is built from 15 residues. Germline loops: CDR1 GTSNPN, CDR2 SVGIG (reference sequence). The V and J ends lost 3 bases and 1 base, in that order; junction bases with no gene match: 2. The CDR3 DNA reads TGTGCCTGGAGACTAGCGGGAATGAACACCGGGGAGCTGTTTTTT. Translating it yields CAWRLAGMNTGELFF.

The V gene is TRBV7-2, the J gene TRBJ2-7; TRBD1 agrees at 8 bases. CDR3 length equals 14 residues. Germline V gene lookup returns CDR1 SGHTA and CDR2 FQGNSA. V lost 4 bases and J lost 6; bases outside the gene matches: 8. The CDR3: CASSWDRLVTEQYF. The CDR3, as DNA: TGTGCCAGCAGCTGGGACAGGCTGGTTACCGAGCAGTACTTC.

The gene calls are TRBV27 and TRBJ2-7; 8 nucleotides line up with TRBD2. Per the germline V gene, CDR1 is MNHEY and CDR2 is SMNVEV (reference sequence). The CDR3 runs to 15 residues. V was clipped by 6 bases and J by 3 bases; unmatched bases: 10. CDR3 amino acids: CASSLSGGSLYEQYF. The CDR3 nucleotides are TGTGCCAGCAGCTTGAGCGGGGGAAGCCTCTACGAGCAGTACTTC.

The CDR3 coding sequence is TGTGCCTGGAATCGGGCGGTGGAAGCTTTCTTT. This gives the protein CAWNRAVEAFF. V gene TRBV30 combines with J gene TRBJ1-1; D not certain. The germline V and J ends were trimmed by 4 bases and 8 bases, with 11 bases remaining between them. Looked up from germline, CDR1 is GTSNPN and CDR2 is SVGIG (reference sequence). The CDR3 spans 11 residues.

The rearrangement joins TRBV23-1 to TRBJ1-3; the D is unclear. TRBV23-1 belongs to the ORF category, with a function that is uncertain. The CDR3 extends over 15 amino acids. The ends were cut back, 2 bases at V and 0 bases at J, with 8 bases in the middle. CDR3 sequence: CASSQGRSSGNTIYF. CDR3 bases: TGCGCCAGCAGTCAAGGTCGGAGCTCTGGAAACACCATATATTTT.

The DNA for the CDR3 is TGTGCCAGCAGCGTCTCAAGCAATCAGCCCCAGCATTTT. This codes for CASSVSSNQPQHF. This rearrangement joins TRBV11-1 to TRBJ1-5; no reliable D call. Germline V CDR1 and CDR2: SGHAT, FQDESV (reference sequence). V was cut by 5 bases and J by 1 base, with 6 bases left in between. There are 13 residues in the CDR3.

The V call is TRBV7-3, the J call TRBJ2-5; 10 bases line up with TRBD1. The J segment lost 4 bases and the V segment lost 2 bases, leaving 7 bases of the junction unmatched. From germline, CDR1 is SGHTA and CDR2 FQGTGA. This CDR3 is 16 amino acids long. CDR3 nucleotides: TGTGCCAGCAGCTTACGGGACAGGGGATCGGGAGAGACCCAGTACTTC. Amino acids: CASSLRDRGSGETQYF.

The rearrangement uses TRBV19 and TRBJ2-3, with TRBD1 as a possible D gene (5 bases). This CDR3 is 14 amino acids long. Germline V lookup: CDR1 LNHDA, CDR2 SQIVND (reference sequence). Trimming took off 3 bases at V and 2 bases at J, with 9 bases between the two ends. The CDR3 region has the DNA TGTGCCAGTAGTATCCCAGGGCACACAGATACGCAGTATTTT. Translation: CASSIPGHTDTQYF.

The chain carries TRBV6-5 and TRBJ1-2; no definite D call. The V end lost 5 bases, the J end lost 4 bases, and 17 bases lay between the germline ends. The CDR3 is made up of 15 amino acids. Germline V gene data show CDR1 as MNHEY and CDR2 as SVGAGI. CDR3 in DNA: TGTGCCAGCAGTCTCCATTATCTTGGAAGCTATGGCTACACCTTC. The encoded protein is CASSLHYLGSYGYTF.

The chain couples TRBV29-1 to TRBJ1-1, with 8 bases fitting TRBD1. The V and J ends lost 7 bases and 4 bases, in that order; junction bases with no gene match: 11. Germline CDR1 reads SQVTM; CDR2 reads ANQGSEA. The CDR3 spans 14 residues. The CDR3 DNA is TGCAGCGCAGCAGGGGGCGTCGTTCCCACTGAAGCTTTCTTT. Protein product: CSAAGGVVPTEAFF. Filled out from reference TRBV29-1 and TRBJ1-1, the complete variable domain reads SAVISQKPSRDICQRGTSLTIQCQVDSQVTMMFWYRQQPGQSLTLIATANQGSEATYESGFVIDKFPISRPNLTFSTLTVSNMSPEDSSIYLCSAAGGVVPTEAFFGQGTRLTVV.

The rearrangement joins TRBV9 to TRBJ2-1; perhaps TRBD1 as D (7 bases). CDR3 size: 14 residues. In germline, CDR1 is SGDLS, CDR2 YYNGEE. V was trimmed by 6 bases and J by 9 bases, leaving 19 bases between them. The CDR3 bases are TGTGCCAGCACTTTTAATTGGCAGGGGGGTGAGCAGTTCTTC. This encodes CASTFNWQGGEQFF.

This clone appeared a single time. The gene calls are TRBV11-2 and TRBJ1-1; D gene ambiguous. CDR1 SGHAT and CDR2 FQNNGV come from the germline V gene. Deletions cut 3 bases from V and 3 bases from J, with 20 bases between. The CDR3 is 17 amino acids. The CDR3 DNA reads as TGTGCCAGCAGCTTCGATTCTACCTCATGGGGATACACTGAAGCTTTCTTT. Protein sequence: CASSFDSTSWGYTEAFF.